This T cell receptor (beta chain) was sequenced for a study of cytomegalovirus exposure and HLA in healthy donors. Whole-study findings and limits: Cytomegalovirus-associated TCR beta chains were listed, numbering 150 to 200. According to an earlier analysis, most TCR beta V segments yielded productive rearrangements about 87% or about 30% of the time.

Primers included in the PCR were 60 Vbeta and 13 Jbeta primers. TCRdb's table, derived via immunoSEQ multiplex PCR, lists solely in-frame clones and lacks some. This repertoire shows some 90,000 clones, roughly 80% found once; its top ten account for 3%. The CDR3 loop spans 13 amino acids. Germline lookup yields CDR1 SGHTA and CDR2 FQGTGA. The V end lost 5 bases, the J end lost 2 bases, and 10 bases lay between the germline ends. This clone was counted once. Its target is not known. This TCR was sampled from a man aged 35 to 55 in good health and CMV-seronegative. J is TRBJ2-7 and V is TRBV7-3; D is perhaps TRBD2 (5 bases). Sequenced sample: PBMCs. The CDR3 DNA sequence: TGTGCCAGCAGCCTCAGCGGAACCTACGAGCAGTACTTC. Protein sequence: CASSLSGTYEQYF.